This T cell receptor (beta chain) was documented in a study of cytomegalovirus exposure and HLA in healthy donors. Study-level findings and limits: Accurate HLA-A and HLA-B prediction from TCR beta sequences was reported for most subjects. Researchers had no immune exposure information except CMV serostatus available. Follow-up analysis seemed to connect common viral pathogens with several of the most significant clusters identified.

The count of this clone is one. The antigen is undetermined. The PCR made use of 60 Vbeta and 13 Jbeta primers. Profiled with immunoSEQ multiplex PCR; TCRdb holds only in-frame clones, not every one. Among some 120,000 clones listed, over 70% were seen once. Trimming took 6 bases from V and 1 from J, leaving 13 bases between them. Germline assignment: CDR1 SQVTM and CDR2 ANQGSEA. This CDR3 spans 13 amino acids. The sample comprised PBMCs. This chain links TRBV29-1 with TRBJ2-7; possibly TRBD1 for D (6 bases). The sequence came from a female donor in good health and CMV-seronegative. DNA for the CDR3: TGCAGCGTCCTTACCGGGACATCCTACGAGCAGTACTTC. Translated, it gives CSVLTGTSYEQYF.